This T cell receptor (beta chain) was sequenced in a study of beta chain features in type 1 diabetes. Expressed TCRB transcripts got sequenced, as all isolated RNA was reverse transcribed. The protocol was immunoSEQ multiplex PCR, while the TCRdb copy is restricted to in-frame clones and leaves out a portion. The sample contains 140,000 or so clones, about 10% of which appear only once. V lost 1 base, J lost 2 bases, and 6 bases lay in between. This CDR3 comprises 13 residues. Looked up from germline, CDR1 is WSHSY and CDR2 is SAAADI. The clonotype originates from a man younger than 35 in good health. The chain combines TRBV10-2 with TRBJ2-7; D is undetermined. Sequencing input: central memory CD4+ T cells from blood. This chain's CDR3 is CASSEFRTYEQYF. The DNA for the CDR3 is TGCGCCAGCAGTGAGTTCAGAACCTACGAGCAGTACTTC.